This is a list of T cell receptor beta chains from one sample in a study of cytomegalovirus exposure and HLA in healthy donors. Profiled with immunoSEQ multiplex PCR; TCRdb holds only in-frame clones, not every one. The sample contains roughly 110,000 clones, just under 70% of which appear only once. Sequenced: PBMCs. The source of these receptors is a man between 25 and 39 years old in good health and CMV-seropositive. Both conserved end residues are part of each CDR3. The order of the fields is J gene, V gene, D gene, clone size, CDR3 protein, CDR3 DNA. D genes are given only for firm matches. Clone size is stated in some rows and not others, as once, few, many or a class when expanded.

>TRBJ2-2|TRBV7-6|TRBD2|-
CASRTSGRVGRGELFF
TGTGCCAGCAGGACTAGCGGGAGGGTGGGTCGCGGGGAGCTGTTTTTT
>TRBJ2-2|TRBV27|TRBD1|-
CASSLGQVSTGELFF
TGTGCCAGCAGCCTGGGACAGGTTAGCACCGGGGAGCTGTTTTTT
>TRBJ1-4|TRBV29-1|-|-
CSVRRGGEKLFF
TGCAGCGTAAGGAGGGGGGGTGAAAAACTGTTTTTT
>TRBJ1-1|TRBV11-3|-|-
CASSPWRVTEAFF
TGTGCCAGCAGCCCCTGGAGAGTAACTGAAGCTTTCTTT
>TRBJ1-2|TRBV4-1|TRBD1|-
CASSPGGVRDGYTF
TGCGCCAGCAGCCCAGGGGGTGTCAGGGATGGCTACACCTTC
>TRBJ2-7|TRBV6-1|TRBD2|-
CASSELAGDSYEQYF
TGTGCCAGCAGTGAATTAGCGGGGGATTCCTACGAGCAGTACTTC
>TRBJ1-1|TRBV28|TRBD1|-
CASRQGARNTEAFF
TGTGCCAGCCGACAGGGGGCCAGGAACACTGAAGCTTTCTTT
>TRBJ2-3|TRBV27|TRBD2|once
CASRSGGVSTDTQYF
TGTGCCAGCCGCTCTGGGGGGGTAAGCACAGATACGCAGTATTTT
>TRBJ2-4|TRBV13|-|-
CASSLRARGEPKNIQYF
TGTGCCAGCAGCTTACGGGCCAGGGGGGAACCCAAAAACATTCAGTACTTC
>TRBJ1-1|TRBV19|-|-
CASRWSNTEAFF
TGTGCCAGTAGGTGGAGTAACACTGAAGCTTTCTTT
>TRBJ2-3|TRBV10-3|TRBD2|few
CAIKNPGLAGGDTQYF
TGTGCCATCAAGAATCCGGGACTAGCGGGAGGAGATACGCAGTATTTT
>TRBJ1-3|TRBV9|-|-
CASSVWGGPGNTIYF
TGTGCCAGCAGCGTATGGGGGGGGCCTGGAAACACCATATATTTT
>TRBJ2-3|TRBV7-2|-|-
CASSLRQGRTDTQYF
TGTGCCAGCAGCTTAAGGCAGGGGCGCACAGATACGCAGTATTTT
>TRBJ2-1|TRBV6-5|TRBD1|-
CASTRAGTGLSEQFF
TGTGCCAGCACCCGAGCCGGGACAGGGCTCAGTGAGCAGTTCTTC
>TRBJ2-2|TRBV29-1|TRBD1|few
CSVRYQGVGTGELFF
TGCAGCGTCCGCTATCAGGGGGTGGGGACCGGGGAGCTGTTTTTT
>TRBJ1-1|TRBV15|TRBD1|-
CATTTRETGSEAFF
TGTGCCACCACCACCAGGGAGACAGGGTCTGAAGCTTTCTTT
>TRBJ2-7|TRBV27|TRBD1|-
CASSSDREVGYEQYF
TGTGCCAGCAGTTCCGACAGGGAAGTAGGTTACGAGCAGTACTTC
>TRBJ1-1|TRBV10-2|-|-
CASSEFPGAGDTEAFF
TGCGCCAGCAGTGAGTTCCCGGGGGCGGGAGACACTGAAGCTTTCTTT
>TRBJ2-6|TRBV28|-|few
CASSLQGFSGANVLTF
TGTGCCAGCAGTTTACAGGGGTTCTCTGGGGCCAACGTCCTGACTTTC
>TRBJ1-1|TRBV7-9|-|-
CASSLRRTEAFF
TGTGCCAGCAGCTTAAGGAGGACTGAAGCTTTCTTT
>TRBJ1-1|TRBV19|TRBD1|once
CASRPGTGRLNTEAFF
TGTGCCAGTAGACCCGGGACAGGGAGGCTAAACACTGAAGCTTTCTTT
>TRBJ2-1|TRBV19|-|-
CASSWRQPSYNEQFF
TGTGCCAGTAGTTGGCGACAGCCCTCCTACAATGAGCAGTTCTTC
>TRBJ1-1|TRBV28|-|-
CASSPTGPPPYTEAFF
TGTGCCAGCAGTCCTACAGGGCCCCCGCCTTACACTGAAGCTTTCTTT
>TRBJ2-3|TRBV4-1|-|-
CASTGGTTDTQYF
TGCGCCAGCACAGGGGGGACCACAGATACGCAGTATTTT
>TRBJ1-3|TRBV9|-|-
CASSVQPAGSGNTIYF
TGTGCCAGCAGCGTACAGCCCGCAGGCTCTGGAAACACCATATATTTT
>TRBJ1-2|TRBV5-1|TRBD1|-
CASRKPKDRGQDYGYTF
TGCGCCAGCAGAAAACCTAAGGACAGGGGGCAAGACTATGGCTACACCTTC
>TRBJ1-1|TRBV2|TRBD1|once
CASRDPRDSPWRAFF
TGTGCCAGCAGGGACCCCAGGGACAGCCCCTGGAGAGCTTTCTTT
>TRBJ2-1|TRBV18|-|-
CASSLFSGSSYNEQFF
TGTGCCAGCTCACTCTTTAGTGGGAGCTCCTACAATGAGCAGTTCTTC